A selection of T cell receptor beta chains follows, all from one sample in a study of CD8 T cells in ankylosing spondylitis. TCRdb re-called the 5' RACE reads with MiXCR, one entry per CDR3 protein. This table has approximately 340,000 distinct CDR3 sequences, approximately 15% appearing once. Sequenced input: blood, either unsorted or a sorted T cell fraction (not recorded which). These receptors were obtained from a male donor with ankylosing spondylitis or in good health (not recorded which). The CDR3 runs from the conserved cysteine through the conserved F or W. The D gene is left open where the match is weak. Only part of the rows carry a size: once, few, many, or a class if the clone is expanded.

NA	NA	TRBV5-1	TRBJ2-5	CASSIRVGETQYF	TGCGCCAGCAGCATTCGGGTGGGGGAGACCCAGTACTTC
TRBD1	NA	TRBV5-1	TRBJ2-1	CASSWRTGANEQFF	TGCGCCAGCAGCTGGCGGACAGGGGCCAATGAGCAGTTCTTC
NA	few	TRBV5-5	TRBJ2-2	CASSYRGGDGELFF	TGTGCCAGCAGCTACAGGGGAGGGGACGGGGAGCTGTTTTTT
TRBD2	few	TRBV5-1	TRBJ2-1	CASSGGSGSLSYNEQFF	TGCGCCAGCAGCGGAGGGAGCGGGAGCCTTTCCTACAATGAGCAGTTCTTC
TRBD2	NA	TRBV5-6	TRBJ2-1	CASSSGLAGHNEQFF	TGTGCCAGCAGCTCGGGACTAGCGGGCCACAATGAGCAGTTCTTC
NA	NA	TRBV7-2	TRBJ1-2	CASSRDIRMGYTF	TGTGCCAGCAGCCGGGACATCCGGATGGGCTACACCTTC
TRBD2	NA	TRBV10-3	TRBJ2-3	CAITGRRTDTQYF	TGTGCCATCACCGGGAGGCGCACAGATACGCAGTATTTT
TRBD2	few	TRBV27	TRBJ2-3	CASSLGLAGGPSPDTQYF	TGTGCCAGCAGTTTGGGGCTAGCGGGAGGGCCTTCCCCAGATACGCAGTATTTT
TRBD1	few	TRBV10-3	TRBJ2-2	CAIRRQGSDTGELFF	TGTGCCATCAGGCGACAGGGATCGGACACCGGGGAGCTGTTTTTT
NA	many	TRBV29-1	TRBJ1-1	CSVARIEEAFF	TGCAGCGTTGCAAGGATCGAGGAAGCTTTCTTT
TRBD1	many	TRBV29-1	TRBJ1-1	CSVSETGGNTEAFF	TGCAGCGTGTCCGAGACAGGGGGGAACACTGAAGCTTTCTTT
TRBD1	few	TRBV7-2	TRBJ2-7	CASSARDRATYEQYF	TGTGCCAGCAGCGCCCGGGACAGGGCCACCTACGAGCAGTACTTC
NA	NA	TRBV18	TRBJ1-1	CASSPRRDGTEAFF	TGTGCCAGCTCACCGAGGAGGGATGGCACTGAAGCTTTCTTT
NA	many	TRBV4-2	TRBJ1-1	CASSLEGTNEAFF	TGTGCCAGCAGCCTCGAGGGTACAAATGAAGCTTTCTTT
NA	NA	TRBV7-9	TRBJ2-3	CASSLLVGSTDTQYF	TGTGCCAGCAGCTTACTCGTCGGCAGCACAGATACGCAGTATTTT
NA	NA	TRBV2	TRBJ2-4	CASSDKGYGKNIQYF	TGTGCCAGCAGCGACAAGGGATATGGCAAAAACATTCAGTACTTC
TRBD1	few	TRBV20-1	TRBJ1-2	CSAVGGRQGEYGYTF	TGCAGTGCTGTCGGAGGACGACAGGGGGAATATGGCTACACCTTC
TRBD2	NA	TRBV7-2	TRBJ2-5	CASSLGLAPETQYF	TGTGCCAGCAGCTTAGGACTAGCTCCGGAGACCCAGTACTTC
NA	NA	TRBV12-5	TRBJ2-7	CASGSDRGGQYF	TGTGCTAGTGGATCGGACAGAGGAGGGCAGTACTTC
TRBD1	NA	TRBV7-2	TRBJ1-2	CASSPGGPTNYGYTF	TGTGCCAGCAGCCCAGGGGGCCCCACTAACTATGGCTACACCTTC
NA	NA	TRBV4-2	TRBJ2-7	CASRPQNSYEQYF	TGTGCCAGCAGGCCACAAAACTCCTACGAGCAGTACTTC
NA	NA	TRBV11-2	TRBJ2-7	CASSTTGLVQYF	TGTGCCAGCAGTACCACAGGGTTAGTTCAGTACTTC
NA	few	TRBV6-5	TRBJ1-6	CASSYSGSSEFTLHF	TGTGCCAGCAGTTACTCGGGCAGCTCCGAATTCACCCTCCACTTT
TRBD2	many	TRBV7-9	TRBJ2-3	CASSLLLTSGYTDTQYF	TGTGCCAGCAGCCTCCTTCTTACTAGCGGCTACACAGATACGCAGTATTTT
NA	few	TRBV12-3/TRBV12-4	TRBJ2-3	CASSAQLVGTTDTQYF	TGTGCCAGCAGCGCACAACTAGTCGGGACCACAGATACGCAGTATTTT
NA	NA	TRBV7-8	TRBJ2-3	CASSLRRGTSQDTPYF	TGTGCCAGCAGCCTTCGTAGAGGGACTTCGCAGGATACGCCGTATTTT
NA	NA	TRBV5-1	TRBJ2-2	CASSPETGAVGGELFF	TGCGCCAGCAGCCCAGAGACAGGAGCCGTGGGCGGGGAGCTGTTTTTT
NA	NA	TRBV6-5	TRBJ2-2	CASSYYITGELFF	TGTGCCAGCAGTTATTACATCACCGGGGAGCTGTTTTTT
NA	NA	TRBV10-3	TRBJ2-5	CAISAEGETQYF	TGTGCCATCAGTGCGGAGGGAGAGACCCAGTACTTC
TRBD1	NA	TRBV5-1	TRBJ2-5	CASSRTGQMETQYF	TGCGCCAGCTCTCGGACAGGGCAAATGGAGACCCAGTACTTC
NA	NA	TRBV10-2	TRBJ1-1	CASTVGIGPEAFF	TGCGCCAGCACGGTCGGGATCGGTCCTGAAGCTTTCTTT
TRBD1	many	TRBV12-3/TRBV12-4	TRBJ2-5	CASSPRTGKETQYF	TGTGCCAGCAGTCCCCGGACAGGGAAGGAGACCCAGTACTTC
TRBD1	NA	TRBV12-3/TRBV12-4	TRBJ1-2	CASSKRTGYYGYTF	TGTGCCAGCAGTAAGAGGACAGGGTACTATGGCTACACCTTC
TRBD2	NA	TRBV30	TRBJ2-4	CAWTNRGLLAKNIQYF	TGTGCCTGGACCAACCGGGGACTACTAGCCAAAAACATTCAGTACTTC
NA	NA	TRBV12-3/TRBV12-4	TRBJ1-6	CASTLGGGSPLHF	TGTGCCAGCACCCTAGGGGGGGGCTCACCCCTCCACTTT
NA	many	TRBV20-1	TRBJ2-7	CSASRGYEQYF	TGCAGTGCTAGTCGAGGCTACGAGCAGTACTTC
TRBD2	many	TRBV6-1	TRBJ2-1	CASTPGLAGGYEQFF	TGTGCCAGCACCCCGGGACTAGCGGGAGGCTATGAGCAGTTCTTC